Each of the 26 T cell receptor beta chains below was sequenced from the same sample in a study of tumor and adjacent non-tumor tissue in lung cancer. A modified ARM-PCR protocol with three rounds of nested PCR amplified TCRbeta. TCRdb reprocessed the multiplex PCR reads with MiXCR, giving one entry per CDR3 protein. The sample has more than 75,000 distinct CDR3 sequences; 65% to 75% are singletons. No cell sorting was done before RNA was extracted from the tissue. Input material: lung tumor tissue. These receptors were collected from a woman between 65 and 79 years old with non-small cell lung cancer.

The chain couples TRBV6-5 to TRBJ1-1; D may be TRBD1 (5 bases). CDR1 is MNHEY and CDR2 is SVGAGI in the germline V gene. The CDR3 consists of 12 residues. The CDR3 DNA follows: TGTGGCAACATCCTCGGGACCACTGAAGCTTTCTTT. The encoded protein is CGNILGTTEAFF.

With respect to this clonotype: A much larger clone sits a single nucleotide away, making a read error possible. This chain links TRBV7-8 with TRBJ1-5; D is possibly TRBD1 (5 bases). The ends were cut back, 7 bases at V and 3 bases at J, with 16 bases in the middle. Germline CDR1 is SGHVS and CDR2 is FQNEAQ. The length of the CDR3 is 15 residues. This CDR3 reads CASNSFGATNQPQHF. The CDR3 DNA follows: TGTGCCAGCAACTCCTTTGGGGCCACCAATCAGCCCCAGCATTTT.

The chain employs TRBV4-1 and TRBJ1-6, with D hard to call. There are 19 residues in the CDR3. Germline-derived CDR1 and CDR2 are MGHRA and YSYEKL. V was trimmed by 0 bases and J by 4 bases, leaving 19 bases between them. DNA of the CDR3: TGCGCCAGCAGCCAAGAGCCCCCCTCGGATGACGGTTATAATTCACCCCTCCACTTT. Translating gives CASSQEPPSDDGYNSPLHF.

As for this clonotype: A much larger clone lies a single base off, so this may be a read error. J is TRBJ2-7 and V is TRBV14, with a weak D call TRBD2 (5 bases). Trimming left V 2 bases short and J 6 bases short, with 17 bases between. Germline V gene data show CDR1 as SGHDN and CDR2 as FVKESK. The CDR3 sequence is 15 residues long. The CDR3 DNA sequence: TGTGCCAGCAGCCAAAGACGGGGTCTTCTAACCGAGCAGTACTTC. It is translated as CASSQRRGLLTEQYF. Complete variable domain (other parts from reference TRBV14 and TRBJ2-7): EAGVTQFPSHSVIEKGQTVTLRCDPISGHDNLYWYRRVMGKEIKFLLHFVKESKQDESGMPNNRFLAERTGGTYSTLKVQPAELEDSGVYFCASSQRRGLLTEQYFGPGTRLTVT.

As to this clonotype: Possible read error: a much larger clone is one base away. The chain employs TRBV28 and TRBJ1-1; D gene ambiguous. CDR3 length: 14 residues. Trimming cost V 10 bases and J 3 bases, with 18 bases left between them. CDR1 is MDHEN and CDR2 is SYDVKM in the germline V gene. CDR3 region: CATGVGLVDTEAFF. The CDR3 bases are TGTGCCACTGGGGTGGGCCTGGTTGACACTGAAGCTTTCTTT. Together with reference TRBV28 and TRBJ1-1, the CDR3 gives the full variable domain: DVKVTQSSRYLVKRTGEKVFLECVQDMDHENMFWYRQDPGLGLRLIYFSYDVKMKEKGDIPEGYSVSREKKERFSLILESASTNQTSMYLCATGVGLVDTEAFFGQGTRLTVV.

Comment on this clonotype: This may come from a read error, since a much larger clone is one base off. The CDR3 coding sequence is TGCAGTGCTAGGGACAGGACAGGGGTTCAGCCCCAGCAATTT. Protein product: CSARDRTGVQPQQF. The rearrangement uses TRBV20-1 and TRBJ1-5, with 9 positions matching TRBD1. There are 14 residues in the CDR3. Looked up from germline, CDR1 is DFQATT and CDR2 is SNEGSKA (reference sequence).

Regarding this clonotype: One junction end does not reproduce the germline sequence, and a read error may be involved. The rearrangement uses TRBV11-2 and TRBJ2-1; D is perhaps TRBD2 (6 bases). The CDR3 spans 15 residues. CDR1 SGHAT and CDR2 FQNNGV come from the germline V gene. CDR3 sequence (DNA): TGTGCCAGGAGCTCACGAAGCGGGTACGAGAATGAGCAGTTCTTC. Encoded protein: CARSSRSGYENEQFF.

The V and J genes are TRBV12-3 or TRBV12-4 and TRBJ2-2; TRBD2 might be the D (6 bases). There are 11 residues in the CDR3. V lost 2 bases to trimming and J lost 15 bases, with 10 bases between them. CDR3 DNA sequence: TGTGCCAGCAGTTTAACCGGGGACTTGTTTTTT. Its protein product is CASSLTGDLFF.

A word on this clonotype: One end of the junction is discordant with germline, which a read error may explain. V usage is TRBV28 and J usage is TRBJ1-1; D might be TRBD1 (5 bases). The length of the CDR3 is 15 residues. Germline CDR1 and CDR2: MDHEN and SYDVKM. The CDR3: CASSLNPPMDTDAFF. The CDR3 nucleotides are TGTGCCAGCAGTTTAAACCCTCCAATGGACACTGATGCTTTCTTT. Combining the CDR3 with reference TRBV28 and TRBJ1-1 gives the whole variable domain DVKVTQSSRYLVKRTGEKVFLECVQDMDHENMFWYRQDPGLGLRLIYFSYDVKMKEKGDIPEGYSVSREKKERFSLILESASTNQTSMYLCASSLNPPMDTDAFFGQGTRLTVV.

This clonotype was observed a handful of times. The chain couples TRBV28 to TRBJ2-2; 8 nucleotides align to TRBD2. There are 15 residues in the CDR3. The V segment lost 5 bases and the J segment 5 bases; nucleotides outside the gene matches: 7. Germline CDR1 MDHEN, CDR2 SYDVKM. CDR3 loop: CASSKRTSLTGELFF. As DNA, the CDR3 is TGTGCCAGCAGTAAAAGGACTAGCTTGACCGGGGAGCTGTTTTTT.

Points on this clonotype: One end of the junction is discordant with germline, which a read error may explain. The chain uses TRBV6-5 and TRBJ2-7; TRBD1 or TRBD2 may be the D gene (5 bases each). Germline V CDR1 and CDR2: MNHEY, SVGAGI. CDR3 length equals 14 residues. CDR3 sequence: CVSSPGIGAYEQYF. The CDR3 DNA is TGTGTCAGCAGTCCCGGGATAGGGGCCTACGAGCAGTACTTC.

The sample holds many counts of this clonotype. The gene calls are TRBV12-3 or TRBV12-4 and TRBJ2-3; 8 bases fit TRBD1. The ends lost 5 bases at V and 0 bases at J; junction bases unmatched: 4. The CDR3 has 15 amino acids. The CDR3, as DNA: TGTGCCAGCAGTCCAAGACAGGGGAGCACAGATACGCAGTATTTT. It codes for CASSPRQGSTDTQYF.

This clonotype has only one observation. The chain is built from TRBV25-1 and TRBJ1-2, with a weak D call TRBD1 (5 bases). The V and J ends lost 4 bases and 2 bases respectively, with 8 bases between them. The germline V gene encodes CDR1 MGHDK and CDR2 SYGVNS. The CDR3 extends over 13 amino acids. Here the CDR3 reads CASSGRQNYGYTF. The CDR3 bases are TGTGCCAGCAGTGGTCGACAGAACTATGGCTACACCTTC.

Concerning this clonotype itself: A read error may explain this, as a much larger clone is one base away. This rearrangement joins TRBV24-1 to TRBJ2-1; D is perhaps TRBD2 (6 bases). The CDR3 is made up of 14 amino acids. V lost 6 bases and J 4 bases, leaving 12 bases between the germline ends. Germline V gene lookup returns CDR1 KGHDR and CDR2 SFDVKD. The CDR3 DNA reads TGTGCCACCAGTACTAGCAGTAGATACAATGAGCAGTTCTTC. Translated, it gives CATSTSSRYNEQFF.

About this clonotype: Sequence at one end of the junction differs from germline and may be a read error. This chain joins TRBV7-8 and TRBJ2-1, with D possibly being TRBD2 (6 bases). The germline V gene encodes CDR1 SGHVS and CDR2 FQNEAQ. This CDR3 is 16 amino acids long. DNA for the CDR3: TGTACCAGCAGCTTCACTAGCTGTAGGGGCCGGAATGAGCAGTTCTTC. Its protein is CTSSFTSCRGRNEQFF.

This clonotype has more than one count but fewer than ten. A much larger clone differs by one base, so this may be a read error. The chain combines TRBV20-1 with TRBJ2-3; weak D call: TRBD2 (6 bases). Trimming stripped 7 bases from V and 6 bases from J, with 23 bases between. The CDR3 is 15 residues long. Looked up from germline, CDR1 is DFQATT and CDR2 is SNEGSKA (reference sequence). The CDR3 region is CSVPLAPERADTQYF. DNA for the CDR3: TGCAGTGTTCCCCTAGCGCCCGAGCGGGCGGATACGCAGTATTTT.

Concerning this clonotype: A much larger clone sits a single nucleotide away, making a read error possible. The missing conserved phenylalanine or tryptophan at the end of this CDR3 makes a read error likely. No DNA is shown, since the ends of the CDR3 on it are uncertain; the CDR3 is the one TCRdb lists. The chain has TRBV7-9 and TRBJ2-1; TRBD2 is taken as the D call from the table, unchecked against the DNA. Germline V gene data show CDR1 as SEHNR and CDR2 as FQNEAQ (reference sequence). Ends included, the CDR3 has 13 residues. CDR3 residues: CASSWPTSGGGFS.

This clonotype was picked up many times. The chain links TRBV5-6 to TRBJ2-7; no clear D. Looked up from germline, CDR1 is SGHDT and CDR2 is YYEEEE. The CDR3 has 15 amino acids. V was trimmed by 1 base and J by 1 base, leaving 12 bases between them. The CDR3 DNA follows: TGTGCCAGCAGCTTGTTTAGCTGGAAGTCCTACGAGCAGTACTTC. It encodes CASSLFSWKSYEQYF.

Note on this clonotype: Mismatch with germline at one junction end may stem from a read error. The chain carries TRBV6-5 and TRBJ2-5, with 8 bases matching TRBD2. CDR1 and CDR2 from the germline V gene are MNHEY and SVGAGI. The CDR3 runs to 14 residues. CDR3 protein: CVSDFPSGWETQYF. CDR3 sequence (DNA): TGTGTCAGCGACTTCCCTAGCGGGTGGGAGACCCAGTACTTC.

On this clonotype: Its ends do not fully match the called genes, so a read error is possible. The genes are TRBV24-1 and TRBJ1-5; possibly TRBD1 for D (5 bases). Germline V gives CDR1 KGHDR, CDR2 SFDVKD. CDR3 length: 14 amino acids. The CDR3 region has the DNA TGTGCCACCAGAGATGTAGACAGCAATCAACCCCAGCATTTT. Translation: CATRDVDSNQPQHF.

V is TRBV7-9 and J is TRBJ2-5, with D maybe TRBD1 (6 bases). Per the germline V gene, CDR1 is SEHNR and CDR2 is FQNEAQ (reference sequence). V gave up 10 bases and J gave up 1 base, with 19 bases separating them. CDR3 length: 15 amino acids. The CDR3 DNA follows: TGTGCCATTACCAACAGGGAGTCGTGCCAAGAGACCCAGTACTTC. It translates to CAITNRESCQETQYF. The complete variable domain, with remaining parts taken from reference TRBV7-9 and TRBJ2-5, reads DTGVSQNPRHKITKRGQNVTFRCDPISEHNRLYWYRQTLGQGPEFLTYFQNEAQLEKSRLLSDRFSAERPKGSFSTLEIQRTEQGDSAMYLCAITNRESCQETQYFGPGTRLLVL.

This clonotype appeared once. Germline is not matched at one junction end, which may reflect a read error. The chain employs TRBV6-6 and TRBJ1-1, with a possible D match to TRBD1 (5 bases). Germline V CDR1 and CDR2: MNHNY, SVGAGI (reference sequence). The CDR3 extends over 17 amino acids. The CDR3 nucleotides read TGTGCTAGCCTTCCTTTAGCCTGGGGGGACCGGAACACTGAAGATTTCTTT. This gives the protein CASLPLAWGDRNTEDFF.

Remarks on this clonotype: Mismatch with germline at one junction end may stem from a read error. The chain joins TRBV12-5 to TRBJ2-1, with 7 bases fitting TRBD2. From germline, CDR1 is LGHNT and CDR2 FRNRAP. There are 16 residues in the CDR3. The chain's CDR3 is CANAPQPAGVGIEHFF. CDR3 in DNA: TGTGCTAATGCCCCGCAGCCCGCGGGAGTCGGCATTGAGCACTTCTTC.

This clonotype was seen a handful of times. This chain links TRBV20-1 with TRBJ2-3, with D possibly being TRBD1 (5 bases). This CDR3 is 14 amino acids long. V was shortened by 6 bases and J by 5 bases, with 18 bases between the two germline ends. Germline V gene lookup returns CDR1 DFQATT and CDR2 SNEGSKA (reference sequence). The CDR3 region is CSANKGYPIDTQYF. The CDR3 bases are TGCAGTGCGAATAAGGGGTACCCCATAGATACGCAGTATTTT.

V gene TRBV13 combines with J gene TRBJ1-1, with D perhaps matching TRBD1 (6 bases). CDR3 length: 18 amino acids. Germline CDR1 and CDR2: PRHDT and FYEKMQ (reference sequence). V lost 6 bases and J lost 4, with 27 bases in between. CDR3 amino acids: CASRWPGEQGSGSTEAFF. CDR3 coding DNA: TGTGCCAGCAGGTGGCCCGGGGAACAGGGCAGTGGGAGCACTGAAGCTTTCTTT.

With respect to this clonotype: The CDR3 does not end in the conserved phenylalanine or tryptophan, so this is likely a read error. V usage is TRBV28 and J usage is TRBJ1-2; 8 positions agree with TRBD1. Germline lookup yields CDR1 MDHEN and CDR2 SYDVKM. This CDR3 is 12 amino acids long. The V segment lost 10 bases and the J segment 8 bases; nucleotides outside the gene matches: 9. This chain's CDR3 is CANRQGRLGYTI. CDR3 in DNA: TGTGCCAACCGACAGGGGCGTCTGGGCTACACCATC.